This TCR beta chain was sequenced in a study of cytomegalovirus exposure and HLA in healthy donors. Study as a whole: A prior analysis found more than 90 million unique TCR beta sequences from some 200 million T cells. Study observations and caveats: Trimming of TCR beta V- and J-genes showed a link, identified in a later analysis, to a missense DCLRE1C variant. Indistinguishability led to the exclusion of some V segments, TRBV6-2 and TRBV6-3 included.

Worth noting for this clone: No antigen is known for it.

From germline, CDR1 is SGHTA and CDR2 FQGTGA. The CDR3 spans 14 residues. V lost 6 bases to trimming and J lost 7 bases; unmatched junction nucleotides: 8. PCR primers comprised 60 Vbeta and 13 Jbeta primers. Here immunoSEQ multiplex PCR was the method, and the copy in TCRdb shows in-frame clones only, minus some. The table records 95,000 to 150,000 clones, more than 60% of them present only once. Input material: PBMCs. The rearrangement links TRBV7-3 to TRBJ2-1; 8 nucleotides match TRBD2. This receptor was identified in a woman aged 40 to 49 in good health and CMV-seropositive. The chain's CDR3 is CASRDGTSRNEQFF. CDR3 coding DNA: TGTGCCAGCAGGGACGGGACTAGTCGTAATGAGCAGTTCTTC. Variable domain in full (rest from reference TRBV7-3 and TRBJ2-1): GAGVSQTPSNKVTEKGKYVELRCDPISGHTALYWYRQSLGQGPEFLIYFQGTGAADDSGLPNDRFFAVRPEGSVSTLKIQRTERGDSAVYLCASRDGTSRNEQFFGPGTRLTVL.